The 16 T cell receptor beta chains below come from one sample, sequenced in a study of blood T cell repertoires in COVID-19. Generated by immunoSEQ multiplex PCR, the TCRdb table keeps only in-frame clones and is missing some. The sample yields some 270,000 clones, about 80% seen once. The sequencing input was PBMCs or T cells enriched from blood (not recorded which). These receptors were obtained from a man aged 45-60 years who had recovered from COVID-19.

The CDR3 coding sequence is TGCGCCAGTAGTCGGGGGGGGGATTATAGCAATCAGCCCCAGCATTTT. Encoded protein: CASSRGGDYSNQPQHF. The chain uses TRBV10-2 and TRBJ1-5; TRBD1 is a possible D gene (5 bases). There are 16 residues in the CDR3. Germline V gene data show CDR1 as WSHSY and CDR2 as SAAADI. V was clipped by 9 bases and J by 0 bases, with 18 bases between them.

The chain employs TRBV29-1 and TRBJ2-7, with TRBD1 matching 7 bases. With V trimmed by 5 bases and J by 2 bases, 3 bases remained unmatched. This CDR3 region has 12 residues. Germline CDR1 SQVTM, CDR2 ANQGSEA. The CDR3 sequence is CSVRTGAYEQYF. The CDR3 DNA is TGCAGCGTTCGGACAGGAGCCTACGAGCAGTACTTC.

The V call is TRBV3-1 (or the pseudogene TRBV3-2), the J call TRBJ2-7, with D perhaps matching TRBD1 (6 bases). The V gene lost 8 bases and the J gene lost 2 bases, with 10 bases spanning the gap. Germline CDR1 is LGHDT and CDR2 is YNNKEL (reference sequence). The CDR3 length is 12 residues. The CDR3 DNA reads as TGTGCCAGCGGACAGTTAGCCTACGAGCAGTACTTC. This encodes CASGQLAYEQYF.

V gene TRBV6-5 combines with J gene TRBJ1-2; D possibly corresponds to TRBD1 (5 bases). With 5 bases removed from V and 4 bases from J, the gap between germline ends came to 14 bases. The V gene's germline CDR1 is MNHEY and CDR2 SVGAGI. The CDR3 extends over 14 amino acids. The CDR3 nucleotides are TGTGCCAGCAGTAGACAGTGGGAGGGCTATGGCTACACCTTC. It translates to CASSRQWEGYGYTF.

The genes are TRBV6-2 or TRBV6-3 and TRBJ2-7, with 7 bases matching TRBD2. Germline CDR1 reads MNHEY; CDR2 reads SVGEGT. CDR3 length equals 15 residues. The junction had 11 bases not matched to a gene; V was cut back by 2 bases and J by 7 bases. The CDR3 bases are TGTGCCAGCAGTTACACGGGAGGACCCCCAGGGGAGCAGTACTTC. It codes for CASSYTGGPPGEQYF.

This chain links TRBV30 with TRBJ1-2; D is unclear. Per germline, CDR1 GTSNPN and CDR2 SVGIG (reference sequence). The CDR3 runs to 13 residues. Trimming left V 0 bases short and J 4 bases short, with 9 bases between. CDR3 protein: CAWSVPGGYGYTF. The CDR3 DNA reads as TGTGCCTGGAGTGTACCAGGAGGCTATGGCTACACCTTC.

Only one count was recorded for this clone. The chain carries TRBV2 and TRBJ1-4, with D perhaps matching TRBD1 (5 bases). V lost 3 bases and J 8 bases, leaving 7 bases between the germline ends. This CDR3 has 12 residues. Germline-derived CDR1 and CDR2 are SNHLY and FYNNEI. Here the CDR3 reads CASSDRGEKLFF. CDR3 nucleotides: TGTGCCAGCAGTGATCGGGGGGAAAAACTGTTTTTT.

The chain has TRBV9 and TRBJ2-3, with D possibly being TRBD1 (6 bases). Germline CDR1 SGDLS, CDR2 YYNGEE. The CDR3 is made up of 12 amino acids. Trimming removed 4 bases at V and 11 bases at J, with 14 bases between. CDR3 region: CASSSGGERQYF. In nucleotides, the CDR3 is TGTGCCAGCAGCTCTGGGGGCGAAAGGCAGTATTTT.

This clone appeared once. The chain joins TRBV7-8 to TRBJ1-6, with D unclear. The V and J ends lost 8 bases and 0 bases respectively, with 5 bases between them. The germline CDR1 and CDR2 sequences are SGHVS and FQNEAQ. The CDR3 contains 13 residues. The CDR3 nucleotides read TGTGCCAGCTTGTACTCCTATAATTCACCCCTCCACTTT. Its translation: CASLYSYNSPLHF. The full variable domain, its missing parts supplied by reference TRBV7-8 and TRBJ1-6, is GAGVSQSPRYKVAKRGQDVALRCDPISGHVSLFWYQQALGQGPEFLTYFQNEAQLDKSGLPSDRFFAERPEGSVSTLKIQRTQQEDSAVYLCASLYSYNSPLHFGNGTRLTVT.

This clone was observed a few times. The DNA of the CDR3 is TGTGCCTCTGAGAATAGCTACGAGCAGTACTTC. Its translation is CASENSYEQYF. The chain employs TRBV30 and TRBJ2-7; no firm D call. CDR1 and CDR2 (germline): GTSNPN, SVGIG (reference sequence). The length of the CDR3 is 11 residues. V lost 7 bases and J 3 bases, leaving 10 bases between the germline ends.

The chain carries TRBV30 and TRBJ2-2; a weak D match, TRBD2 (6 bases). Looked up from germline, CDR1 is GTSNPN and CDR2 is SVGIG (reference sequence). The CDR3 runs to 14 residues. Trimming cost V 0 bases and J 5 bases, with 10 bases left between them. CDR3 in amino acids: CAWSVGGGTGELFF. The CDR3 coding sequence is TGTGCCTGGAGTGTAGGAGGAGGGACCGGGGAGCTGTTTTTT.

V is TRBV2 and J is TRBJ1-4; no definite D call. The germline V and J ends were trimmed by 4 bases and 0 bases, with 9 bases remaining between them. CDR1 SNHLY and CDR2 FYNNEI come from the germline V gene. There are 15 residues in the CDR3. The CDR3 region is CASSGSIATNEKLFF. For the CDR3, the DNA is TGTGCCAGCAGTGGGAGCATAGCAACTAATGAAAAACTGTTTTTT. Supplemented by reference TRBV2 and TRBJ1-4, the full variable domain reads EPEVTQTPSHQVTQMGQEVILRCVPISNHLYFYWYRQILGQKVEFLVSFYNNEISEKSEIFDDQFSVERPDGSNFTLKIRSTKLEDSAMYFCASSGSIATNEKLFFGSGTQLSVL.

The V call is TRBV7-3, the J call TRBJ2-1; 8 nucleotides line up with TRBD2. The J segment lost 6 bases and the V segment lost 5 bases, leaving 6 bases of the junction unmatched. Germline values: CDR1 SGHTA, CDR2 FQGTGA. The CDR3 consists of 14 residues. In DNA form, the CDR3 reads TGTGCCAGCAGCCCGTCCGGGGGGGGCAATGAGCAGTTCTTC. As protein: CASSPSGGGNEQFF. Using reference TRBV7-3 and TRBJ2-1 for the parts outside the CDR3, the full variable domain is GAGVSQTPSNKVTEKGKYVELRCDPISGHTALYWYRQSLGQGPEFLIYFQGTGAADDSGLPNDRFFAVRPEGSVSTLKIQRTERGDSAVYLCASSPSGGGNEQFFGPGTRLTVL.

V and J are TRBV20-1 and TRBJ2-3; D may be TRBD1 (5 bases). Germline CDR1 reads DFQATT; CDR2 reads SNEGSKA (reference sequence). Deletions cut 3 bases from V and 5 bases from J, with 18 bases between. The CDR3 consists of 15 residues. The CDR3 reads CSASYPRGVGDTQYF. DNA for the CDR3: TGCAGTGCTAGTTATCCTAGGGGCGTCGGAGATACGCAGTATTTT.

This clone was observed once. The chain recombines TRBV7-8 with TRBJ2-1; TRBD2 agrees at 12 bases. The ends lost 3 bases at V and 8 bases at J; junction bases unmatched: 8. Germline CDR1 reads SGHVS; CDR2 reads FQNEAQ. This CDR3 has 16 residues. The CDR3 region has the DNA TGTGCCAGCAGCTTCGGACTAGCGGGGATGGGCCATGAGCAGTTCTTC. As protein: CASSFGLAGMGHEQFF. Supplemented by reference TRBV7-8 and TRBJ2-1, the full variable domain reads GAGVSQSPRYKVAKRGQDVALRCDPISGHVSLFWYQQALGQGPEFLTYFQNEAQLDKSGLPSDRFFAERPEGSVSTLKIQRTQQEDSAVYLCASSFGLAGMGHEQFFGPGTRLTVL.

The chain couples TRBV27 to TRBJ2-5; 9 positions agree with TRBD2. The CDR3 has 14 amino acids. The germline CDR1 and CDR2 sequences are MNHEY and SMNVEV (reference sequence). Trimming took 3 bases from V and 7 from J; bases not matched to a gene: 6. For the CDR3, the DNA is TGTGCCAGCAGTTTTCGAGCGGGGGGTTCGACCCAGTACTTC. This codes for CASSFRAGGSTQYF.